These 9 T cell receptor beta chains originate from one sample sequenced in a study of CD8 T cells in Susac syndrome. Random hexamers were used to reverse transcribe an amount of roughly 0.45 to 1 ug RNA. One entry per CDR3 protein results from TCRdb running MiXCR on the immunoSEQ multiplex PCR reads. Among some 22,000 distinct CDR3 sequences, 85% to 95% were seen once, and the ten largest hold about 0.3%. The sample consisted of CD8+ T cells from PBMCs. The receptors were sampled from a human donor in good health.

This chain uses TRBV6-5 with TRBJ1-1; no clear D. The germline V and J ends were trimmed by 0 bases and 4 bases, with 6 bases remaining between them. Germline V CDR1 and CDR2: MNHEY, SVGAGI. This CDR3 is built from 13 residues. For the CDR3, the DNA is TGTGCCAGCAGTTACTCGAGGCGCACTGAAGCTTTCTTT. This sequence encodes CASSYSRRTEAFF.

The chain is built from TRBV6-2 or TRBV6-3 and TRBJ2-1; D possibly corresponds to TRBD1 (6 bases). The CDR3 sequence is 15 residues long. Germline CDR1 MNHEY, CDR2 SVGEGT. V gave up 4 bases and J gave up 4 bases, with 14 bases separating them. The CDR3 region has the DNA TGTGCCAGCAGTTCGGACAGTCCTAGTTACAATGAGCAGTTCTTC. As protein: CASSSDSPSYNEQFF.

The V gene is TRBV2, the J gene TRBJ1-2, with no clear D. Trimming removed 7 bases from V and 7 bases from J, with 13 bases in between. CDR1 and CDR2 (germline): SNHLY, FYNNEI. This CDR3 spans 12 amino acids. The CDR3 sequence is CASTPLAFGYTF. The CDR3 region has the DNA TGTGCCAGCACCCCGCTCGCGTTTGGCTACACCTTC.

The V call is TRBV19, the J call TRBJ2-5; D is uncertain. The CDR3 is 12 residues long. The germline gives CDR1 LNHDA, CDR2 SQIVND (reference sequence). Trimming took off 5 bases at V and 5 bases at J, with 9 bases between the two ends. CDR3 sequence: CASSPSAETQYF. CDR3 in DNA: TGTGCCAGTAGTCCTTCCGCGGAGACCCAGTACTTC.

The V call is TRBV27, the J call TRBJ1-1; D is perhaps TRBD1 (5 bases). Between the trimmed V and J ends, which lost 2 bases and 3 bases, there was a span of 13 bases. The CDR3 sequence is 15 residues long. Germline CDR1 and CDR2: MNHEY and SMNVEV (reference sequence). The CDR3 DNA reads as TGTGCCAGCAGTTTAGTAGGGGTTGCCGACACTGAAGCTTTCTTT. It codes for CASSLVGVADTEAFF.

The chain is built from TRBV7-8 and TRBJ1-1; D is possibly TRBD1 (5 bases). The germline V gene encodes CDR1 SGHVS and CDR2 FQNEAQ. Trimming left V 8 bases short and J 2 bases short, with 12 bases between. The CDR3 spans 13 residues. The CDR3 sequence: CASQLGTNTEAFF. The CDR3 bases are TGTGCCAGCCAGCTCGGGACCAACACTGAAGCTTTCTTT.

The chain recombines TRBV27 with TRBJ1-1; 8 positions agree with TRBD1. The CDR3 length is 14 residues. Per the germline V gene, CDR1 is MNHEY and CDR2 is SMNVEV (reference sequence). Trimming cost V 3 bases and J 4 bases; bases outside gene matches: 4. The CDR3, as DNA: TGTGCCAGCAGTTTTGGCAGGGGGCTCACTGAAGCTTTCTTT. Protein: CASSFGRGLTEAFF.

The gene calls are TRBV20-1 and TRBJ1-2, with D uncertain. Germline lookup yields CDR1 DFQATT and CDR2 SNEGSKA (reference sequence). V shed 5 bases and J shed 8 bases, with 24 bases lying between them. This CDR3 spans 15 amino acids. The DNA for the CDR3 is TGCAGTGCTGATAATGTAACCTTCCCCTCGGCGGGCTACACCTTC. This translates into CSADNVTFPSAGYTF.

The CDR3 spells CASSLIWGSSTDTQYF. The CDR3 DNA reads as TGTGCCAGCAGTTTGATATGGGGGTCTAGCACAGATACGCAGTATTTT. This sequence joins TRBV27 and TRBJ2-3; D is possibly TRBD1 or TRBD2 (5 bases each). The ends were cut back, 3 bases at V and 0 bases at J, with 13 bases in the middle. Germline CDR1 MNHEY, CDR2 SMNVEV (reference sequence). The CDR3 runs 16 residues.